These 10 T cell receptor beta chains were all obtained from the same sample, sequenced in a study of T cell repertoires in cytomegalovirus infection. Each CDR3 protein gets one entry after TCRdb re-called the reads with MiXCR. The repertoire consists of 510,000 or so distinct CDR3 sequences, with more than 20% occurring once and the leading ten covering roughly an eighth. The source material was PBMCs. The receptors derive from a human donor in good health (CMV status not recorded). Some clones in this sample may be carry-over from other donors' samples.

Many counts were recorded for this clonotype. V is TRBV7-2 and J is TRBJ2-7; no clear D gene. In germline, CDR1 is SGHTA, CDR2 FQGNSA. The CDR3 totals 14 residues. V was clipped by 3 bases and J by 3 bases, with 12 bases between them. CDR3 nucleotides: TGTGCCAGCAGCTTTTTTCCGCATCACTACGAGCAGTACGTC. It codes for CASSFFPHHYEQYV.

The V call is TRBV7-8, the J call TRBJ2-7; weak D call: TRBD1 (7 bases). This CDR3 region has 17 residues. Germline CDR1 is SGHVS and CDR2 is FQNEAQ. The V end lost 1 base, the J end lost 3 bases, and 19 bases lay between the germline ends. The CDR3: CASSLGTGVAGGYEQYV. The CDR3 DNA follows: TGTGCCAGCAGCTTAGGAACGGGGGTGGCAGGGGGCTACGAGCAGTACGTC.

CDR3 nucleotides: TGTGCCAGCACCTCAGGGGGCTCGCCCACCGGGGAGCTGTTTTTT. It specifies CASTSGGSPTGELFF. The genes are TRBV12-3 or TRBV12-4 and TRBJ2-2, with 8 positions matching TRBD1. The CDR3 length is 15 residues. The V gene end was trimmed by 7 bases and the J gene end by 4 bases; junction bases not matched to a gene: 8.

The rearrangement links TRBV2 to TRBJ1-1, with D possibly matching TRBD1 (5 bases). Germline V gene lookup returns CDR1 SNHLY and CDR2 FYNNEI. V lost 6 bases and J lost 1, with 9 bases in between. This CDR3 is built from 13 residues. The CDR3 DNA follows: TGTGCCAGCAGACCGGGGGGGAACACTGAAGCTTTCTTT. Protein sequence: CASRPGGNTEAFF.

This chain connects TRBV4-1 to TRBJ1-1, with D possibly being TRBD1 (5 bases). The germline gives CDR1 MGHRA, CDR2 YSYEKL. V gave up 3 bases and J gave up 11 bases, with 13 bases separating them. The CDR3 length is 12 residues. For the CDR3, the DNA is TGCGCCAGCAGCCAGGGGACGGCATATGCTTTCTTT. It translates to CASSQGTAYAFF.

The chain has TRBV2 and TRBJ1-6; D gene uncertain. This CDR3 spans 13 amino acids. Germline V gives CDR1 SNHLY, CDR2 FYNNEI. Trimming cost V 4 bases and J 9 bases, with 10 bases left between them. Here the CDR3 reads CASSGGGSSPLHF. Here the CDR3 DNA reads TGTGCCAGCAGTGGGGGAGGGAGTTCACCCCTCCACTTT. The variable domain in full, with the rest retrieved from reference TRBV2 and TRBJ1-6, is EPEVTQTPSHQVTQMGQEVILRCVPISNHLYFYWYRQILGQKVEFLVSFYNNEISEKSEIFDDQFSVERPDGSNFTLKIRSTKLEDSAMYFCASSGGGSSPLHFGNGTRLTVT.

On this clonotype itself: A much larger clone differs by one base, so this may be a read error. V gene TRBV7-2 combines with J gene TRBJ2-7, with a weak D call TRBD2 (7 bases). V shed 4 bases and J shed 6 bases, with 31 bases lying between them. This CDR3 region has 19 residues. Germline V gene data show CDR1 as SGHTA and CDR2 as FQGNSA. The CDR3 coding sequence is TGTGCCAGCAGCTCTAGGGGGGGGACTGGCGGGAGCCTAGGGAGCGAGCAGTACTTC. Translated, it gives CASSSRGGTGGSLGSEQYF.

This chain connects TRBV6-5 to TRBJ1-2; D is undetermined. Looked up from germline, CDR1 is MNHEY and CDR2 is SVGAGI. CDR3 length: 15 amino acids. V lost 0 bases to trimming and J lost 4 bases, with 12 bases between them. CDR3 residues: CASSYSTQSGYGYTF. The CDR3 DNA follows: TGTGCCAGCAGTTACTCGACGCAGAGCGGCTATGGCTACACCTTC.

The V gene is TRBV12-3 or TRBV12-4, the J gene TRBJ2-3; 8 bases line up with TRBD2. Unmatched junction bases numbered 7, after V lost 6 bases and J lost 5 bases. This CDR3 is 14 amino acids long. CDR3 coding DNA: TGTGCCAGCAGACAAGCGGGAGCCGGAGATACGCAGTATTTT. Its protein product is CASRQAGAGDTQYF.

V is TRBV9 and J is TRBJ1-1; no firm D call. CDR3 length: 13 residues. Germline V gene lookup returns CDR1 SGDLS and CDR2 YYNGEE. V lost 4 bases and J lost 1, with 8 bases in between. The DNA for the CDR3 is TGTGCCAGCAGCTCTTATCAGAACACTGAAGCTTTCTTT. This codes for CASSSYQNTEAFF.